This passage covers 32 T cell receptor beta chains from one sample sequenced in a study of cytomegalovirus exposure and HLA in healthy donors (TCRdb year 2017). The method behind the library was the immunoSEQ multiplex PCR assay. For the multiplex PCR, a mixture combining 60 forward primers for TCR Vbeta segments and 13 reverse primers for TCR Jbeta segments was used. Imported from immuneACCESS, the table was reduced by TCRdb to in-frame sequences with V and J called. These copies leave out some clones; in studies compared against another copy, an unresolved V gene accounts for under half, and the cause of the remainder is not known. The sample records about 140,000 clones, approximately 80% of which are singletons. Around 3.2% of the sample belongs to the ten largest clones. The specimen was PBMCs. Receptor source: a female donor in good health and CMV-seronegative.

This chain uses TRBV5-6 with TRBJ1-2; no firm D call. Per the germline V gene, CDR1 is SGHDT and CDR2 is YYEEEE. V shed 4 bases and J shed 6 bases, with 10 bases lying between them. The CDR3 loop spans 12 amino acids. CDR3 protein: CASSTTFDGYTF. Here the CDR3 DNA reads TGTGCCAGCAGCACGACATTTGATGGCTACACCTTC.

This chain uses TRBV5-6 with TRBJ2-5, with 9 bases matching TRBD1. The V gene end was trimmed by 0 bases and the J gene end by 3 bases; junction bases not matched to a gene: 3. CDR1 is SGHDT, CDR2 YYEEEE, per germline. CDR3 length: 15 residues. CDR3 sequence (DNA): TGTGCCAGCAGCTTGGAACGGACAGGGGAAGAGACCCAGTACTTC. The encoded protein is CASSLERTGEETQYF.

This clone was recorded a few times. The CDR3 sequence is CASSPTGGPYEQYF. In nucleotides, the CDR3 is TGCGCCAGCAGCCCGACGGGGGGCCCCTACGAGCAGTACTTC. This sequence joins TRBV5-1 and TRBJ2-7; D perhaps matches TRBD2 (7 bases). Looked up from germline, CDR1 is SGHRS and CDR2 is YFSETQ. The CDR3 is 14 residues long. V was trimmed by 4 bases and J by 2 bases, leaving 13 bases between them.

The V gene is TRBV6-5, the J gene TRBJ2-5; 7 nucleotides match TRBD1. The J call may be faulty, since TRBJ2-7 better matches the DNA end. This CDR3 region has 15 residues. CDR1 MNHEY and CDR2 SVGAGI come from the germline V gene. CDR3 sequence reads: CASRPGQRVVYEQYF. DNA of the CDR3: TGTGCCAGCAGGCCGGGACAGAGGGTTGTATACGAGCAGTACTTC.

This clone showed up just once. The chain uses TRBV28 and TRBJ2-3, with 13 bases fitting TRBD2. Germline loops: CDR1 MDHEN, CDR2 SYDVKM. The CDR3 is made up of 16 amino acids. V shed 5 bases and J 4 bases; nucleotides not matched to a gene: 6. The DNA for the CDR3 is TGTGCCAGCAGTCCAGGACTAGCGGGAGCGGCAGATACGCAGTATTTT. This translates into CASSPGLAGAADTQYF.

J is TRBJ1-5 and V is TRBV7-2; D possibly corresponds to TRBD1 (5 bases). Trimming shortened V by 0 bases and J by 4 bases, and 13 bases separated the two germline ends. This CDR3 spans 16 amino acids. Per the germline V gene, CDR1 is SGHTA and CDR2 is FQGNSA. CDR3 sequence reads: CASSLALGGGNQPQHF. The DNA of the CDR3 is TGTGCCAGCAGCTTAGCGCTGGGGGGAGGAAATCAGCCCCAGCATTTT. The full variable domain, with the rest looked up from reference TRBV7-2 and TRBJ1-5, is GAGVSQSPSNKVTEKGKDVELRCDPISGHTALYWYRQSLGQGLEFLIYFQGNSAPDKSGLPSDRFSAERTGGSVSTLTIQRTQQEDSAVYLCASSLALGGGNQPQHFGDGTRLSIL.

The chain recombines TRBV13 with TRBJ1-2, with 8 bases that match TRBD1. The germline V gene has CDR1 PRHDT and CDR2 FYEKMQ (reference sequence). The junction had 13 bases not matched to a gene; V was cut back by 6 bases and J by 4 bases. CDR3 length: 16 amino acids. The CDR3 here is CASRPTGQGSLYGYTF. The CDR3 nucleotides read TGTGCCAGCAGACCGACCGGACAGGGAAGCCTCTATGGCTACACCTTC.

The CDR3 protein is CASSARTSGGTLSGNEQFF. The DNA for the CDR3 is TGTGCCAGCAGCGCCCGGACTAGCGGGGGGACTTTATCCGGCAATGAGCAGTTCTTC. J is TRBJ2-1 and V is TRBV14, with TRBD2 matching over 14 bases. V was pared by 5 bases and J by 6 bases, with 15 bases of the junction left unmatched. Germline loops: CDR1 SGHDN, CDR2 FVKESK. The CDR3 contains 19 residues.

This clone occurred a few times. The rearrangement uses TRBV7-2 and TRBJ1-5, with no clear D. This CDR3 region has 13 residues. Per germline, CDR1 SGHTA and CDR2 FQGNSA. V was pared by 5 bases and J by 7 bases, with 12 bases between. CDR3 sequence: CASSRVTGQPQHF. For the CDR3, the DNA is TGTGCCAGCAGCCGGGTGACGGGACAGCCCCAGCATTTT. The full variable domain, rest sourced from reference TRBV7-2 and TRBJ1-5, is GAGVSQSPSNKVTEKGKDVELRCDPISGHTALYWYRQSLGQGLEFLIYFQGNSAPDKSGLPSDRFSAERTGGSVSTLTIQRTQQEDSAVYLCASSRVTGQPQHFGDGTRLSIL.

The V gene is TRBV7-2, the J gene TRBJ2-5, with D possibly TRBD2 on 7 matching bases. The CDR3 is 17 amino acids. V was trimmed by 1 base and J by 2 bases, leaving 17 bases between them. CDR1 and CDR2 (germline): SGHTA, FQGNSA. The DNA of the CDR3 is TGTGCCAGCAGCTTAGTTGGGGGAGGGGGGTTACAAGAGACCCAGTACTTC. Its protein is CASSLVGGGGLQETQYF. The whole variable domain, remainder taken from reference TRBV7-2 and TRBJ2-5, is GAGVSQSPSNKVTEKGKDVELRCDPISGHTALYWYRQSLGQGLEFLIYFQGNSAPDKSGLPSDRFSAERTGGSVSTLTIQRTQQEDSAVYLCASSLVGGGGLQETQYFGPGTRLLVL.

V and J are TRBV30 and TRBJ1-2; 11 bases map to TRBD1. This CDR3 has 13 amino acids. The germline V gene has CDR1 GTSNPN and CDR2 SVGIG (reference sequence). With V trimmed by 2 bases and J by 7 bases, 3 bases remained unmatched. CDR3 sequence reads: CAWSTGTGGGYTF. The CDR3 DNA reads TGTGCCTGGAGTACCGGGACAGGGGGTGGCTACACCTTC.

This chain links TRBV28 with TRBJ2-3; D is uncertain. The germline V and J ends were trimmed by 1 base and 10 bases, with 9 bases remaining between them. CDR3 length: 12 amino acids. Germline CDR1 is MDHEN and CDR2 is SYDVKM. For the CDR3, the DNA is TGTGCCAGCAGTTTATATAGAGCGTCGCAGTATTTT. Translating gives CASSLYRASQYF.

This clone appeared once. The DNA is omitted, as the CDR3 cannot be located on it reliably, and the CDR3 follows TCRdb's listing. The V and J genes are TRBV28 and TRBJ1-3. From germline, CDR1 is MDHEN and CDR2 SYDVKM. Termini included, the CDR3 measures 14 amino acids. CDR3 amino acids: CASSTSVFRNTIYF.

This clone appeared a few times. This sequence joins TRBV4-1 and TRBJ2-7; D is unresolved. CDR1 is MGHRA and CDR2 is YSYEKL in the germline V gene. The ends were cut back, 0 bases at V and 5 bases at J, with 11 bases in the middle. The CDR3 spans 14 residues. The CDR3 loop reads CASSQDSARDEQYF. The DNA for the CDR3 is TGCGCCAGCAGCCAAGACTCGGCTCGGGACGAGCAGTACTTC.

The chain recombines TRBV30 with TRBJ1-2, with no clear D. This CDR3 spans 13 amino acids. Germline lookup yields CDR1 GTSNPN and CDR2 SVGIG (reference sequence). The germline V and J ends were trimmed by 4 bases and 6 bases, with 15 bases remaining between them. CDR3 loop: CAWNPLWSDGYTF. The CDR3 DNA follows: TGTGCCTGGAACCCTCTTTGGTCGGATGGCTACACCTTC.

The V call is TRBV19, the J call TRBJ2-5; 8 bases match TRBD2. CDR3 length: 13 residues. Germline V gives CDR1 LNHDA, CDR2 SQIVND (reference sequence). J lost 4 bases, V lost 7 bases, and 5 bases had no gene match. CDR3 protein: CASTPGGRETQYF. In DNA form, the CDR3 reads TGTGCCAGTACCCCGGGGGGGAGAGAGACCCAGTACTTC.

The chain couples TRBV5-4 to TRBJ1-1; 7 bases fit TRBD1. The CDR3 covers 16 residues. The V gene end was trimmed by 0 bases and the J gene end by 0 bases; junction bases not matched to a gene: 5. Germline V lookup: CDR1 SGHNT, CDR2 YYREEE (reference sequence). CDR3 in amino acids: CASSLERTGLNTEAFF. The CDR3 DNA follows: TGTGCCAGCAGCTTGGAGAGGACAGGACTGAACACTGAAGCTTTCTTT.

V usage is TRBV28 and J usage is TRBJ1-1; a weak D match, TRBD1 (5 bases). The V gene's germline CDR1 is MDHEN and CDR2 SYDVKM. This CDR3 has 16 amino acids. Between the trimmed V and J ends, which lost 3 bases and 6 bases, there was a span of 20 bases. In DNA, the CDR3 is TGTGCCAGCAGTTTGATCGCGGGGGTTCTTACCTCTGAAGCTTTCTTT. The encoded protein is CASSLIAGVLTSEAFF.

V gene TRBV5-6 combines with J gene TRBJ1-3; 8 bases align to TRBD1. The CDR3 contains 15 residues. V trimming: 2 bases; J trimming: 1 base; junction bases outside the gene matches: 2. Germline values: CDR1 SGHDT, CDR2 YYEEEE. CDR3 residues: CASSFQGASGNTIYF. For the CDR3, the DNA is TGTGCCAGCAGCTTTCAGGGGGCGTCTGGAAACACCATATATTTT.

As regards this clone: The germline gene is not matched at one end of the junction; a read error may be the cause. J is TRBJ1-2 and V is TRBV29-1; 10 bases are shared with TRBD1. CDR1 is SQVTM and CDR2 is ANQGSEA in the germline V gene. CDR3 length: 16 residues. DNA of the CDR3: TGCAGCGTTTACGGCGCCGGGACAGGGGAGGACTATGGCTACCCCTTC. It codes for CSVYGAGTGEDYGYPF.

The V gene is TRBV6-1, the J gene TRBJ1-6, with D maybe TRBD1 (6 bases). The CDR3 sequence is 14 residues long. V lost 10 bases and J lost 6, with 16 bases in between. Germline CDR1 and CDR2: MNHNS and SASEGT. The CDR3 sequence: CATSRGAGNSPLHF. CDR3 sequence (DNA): TGTGCCACCAGCCGGGGGGCAGGTAATTCACCCCTCCACTTT.

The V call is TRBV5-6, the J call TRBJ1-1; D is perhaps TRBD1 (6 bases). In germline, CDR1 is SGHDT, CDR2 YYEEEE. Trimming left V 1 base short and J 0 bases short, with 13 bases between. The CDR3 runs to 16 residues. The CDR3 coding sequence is TGTGCCAGCAGCTTGAGGGCAGGGGTCTTGAACACTGAAGCTTTCTTT. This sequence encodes CASSLRAGVLNTEAFF.

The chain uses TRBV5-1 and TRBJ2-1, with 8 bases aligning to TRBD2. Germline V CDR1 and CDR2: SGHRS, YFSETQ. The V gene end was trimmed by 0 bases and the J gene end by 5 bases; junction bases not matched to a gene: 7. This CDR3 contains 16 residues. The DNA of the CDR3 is TGCGCCAGCAGCTTGGCGGCTAGCGGGCACCACAATGAGCAGTTCTTC. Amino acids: CASSLAASGHHNEQFF.

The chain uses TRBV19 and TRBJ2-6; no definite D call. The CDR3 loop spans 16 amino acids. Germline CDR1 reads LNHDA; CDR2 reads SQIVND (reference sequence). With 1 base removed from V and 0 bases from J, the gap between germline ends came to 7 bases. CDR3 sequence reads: CASSIVSFSGANVLTF. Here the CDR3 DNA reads TGTGCCAGTAGTATAGTAAGCTTCTCTGGGGCCAACGTCCTGACTTTC.

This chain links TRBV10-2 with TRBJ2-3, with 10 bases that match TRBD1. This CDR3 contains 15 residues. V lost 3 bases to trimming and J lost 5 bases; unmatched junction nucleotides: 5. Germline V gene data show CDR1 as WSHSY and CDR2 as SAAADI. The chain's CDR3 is CASSEGDRGRDTQYF. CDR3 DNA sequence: TGCGCCAGCAGTGAAGGGGACAGGGGACGAGATACGCAGTATTTT.

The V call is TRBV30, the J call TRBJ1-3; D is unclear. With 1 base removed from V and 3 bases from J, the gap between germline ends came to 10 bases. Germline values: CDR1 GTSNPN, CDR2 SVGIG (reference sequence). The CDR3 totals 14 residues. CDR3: CAWSGRDFGNTIYF. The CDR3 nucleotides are TGTGCCTGGAGTGGCCGGGATTTTGGAAACACCATATATTTT. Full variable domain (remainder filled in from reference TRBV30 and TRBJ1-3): SQTIHQWPATLVQPVGSPLSLECTVEGTSNPNLYWYRQAAGRGLQLLFYSVGIGQISSEVPQNLSASRPQDRQFILSSKKLLLSDSGFYLCAWSGRDFGNTIYFGEGSWLTVV.

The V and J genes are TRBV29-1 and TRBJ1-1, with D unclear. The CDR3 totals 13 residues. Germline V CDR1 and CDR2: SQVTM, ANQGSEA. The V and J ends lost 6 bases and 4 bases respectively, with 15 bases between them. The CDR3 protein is CSVRGSQSTEAFF. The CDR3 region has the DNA TGCAGCGTCCGAGGGAGCCAGAGCACTGAAGCTTTCTTT.

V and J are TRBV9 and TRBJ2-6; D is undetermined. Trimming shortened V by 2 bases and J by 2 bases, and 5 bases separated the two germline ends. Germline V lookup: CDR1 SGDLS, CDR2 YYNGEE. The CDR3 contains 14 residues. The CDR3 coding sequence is TGTGCCAGCAGCGTTTCTCCTGGGGCCAACGTCCTGACTTTC. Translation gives CASSVSPGANVLTF.

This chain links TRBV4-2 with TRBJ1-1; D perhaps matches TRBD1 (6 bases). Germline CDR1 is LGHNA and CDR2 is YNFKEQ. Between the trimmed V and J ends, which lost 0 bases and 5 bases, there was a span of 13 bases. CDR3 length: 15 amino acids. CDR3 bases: TGTGCCAGCAGCCAAGATTTGACAGGTCGGACTGAAGCTTTCTTT. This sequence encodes CASSQDLTGRTEAFF.

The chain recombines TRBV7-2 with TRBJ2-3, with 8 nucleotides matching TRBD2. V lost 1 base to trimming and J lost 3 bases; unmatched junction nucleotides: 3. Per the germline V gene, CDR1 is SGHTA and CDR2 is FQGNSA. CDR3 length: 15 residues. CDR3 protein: CASSLDSGNTDTQYF. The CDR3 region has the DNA TGTGCCAGCAGCTTAGATAGCGGGAATACAGATACGCAGTATTTT.

CDR3 residues: CASSLAPSGVRSYF. The CDR3 nucleotides are TGTGCCAGCAGCTTAGCTCCTAGCGGGGTTCGCTCGTATTTT. The V and J genes are TRBV7-2 and TRBJ2-3, with 9 bases matching TRBD2. CDR3 length: 14 amino acids. V gave up 0 bases and J gave up 14 bases; unmatched junction bases: 9. CDR1 is SGHTA and CDR2 is FQGNSA in the germline V gene.

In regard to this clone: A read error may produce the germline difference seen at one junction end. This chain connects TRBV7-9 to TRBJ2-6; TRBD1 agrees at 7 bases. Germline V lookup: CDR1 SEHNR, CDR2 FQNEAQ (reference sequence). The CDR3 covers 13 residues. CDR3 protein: CASSPDRAHVLTF. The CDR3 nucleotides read TGTGCCAGCAGCCCCGACAGGGCCCACGTCCTGACTTTC.